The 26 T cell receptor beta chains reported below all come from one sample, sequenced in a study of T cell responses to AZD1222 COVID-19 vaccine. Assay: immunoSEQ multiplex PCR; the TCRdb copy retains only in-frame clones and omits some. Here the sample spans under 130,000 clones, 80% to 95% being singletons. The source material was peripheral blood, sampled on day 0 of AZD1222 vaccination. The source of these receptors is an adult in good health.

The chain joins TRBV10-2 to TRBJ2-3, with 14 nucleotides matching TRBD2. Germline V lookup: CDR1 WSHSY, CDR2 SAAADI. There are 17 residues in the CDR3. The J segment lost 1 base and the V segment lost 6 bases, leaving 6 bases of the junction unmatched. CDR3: CASSPRTSGGRTDTQYF. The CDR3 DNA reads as TGCGCCAGCAGCCCCCGGACTAGCGGGGGGCGCACAGATACGCAGTATTTT.

The CDR3 region is CASSGVGRANQPQHF. DNA for the CDR3: TGTGCCAGCAGCGGGGTCGGGCGGGCCAATCAGCCCCAGCATTTT. The chain couples TRBV7-2 to TRBJ1-5; D unresolved. Germline values: CDR1 SGHTA, CDR2 FQGNSA. V dropped 5 bases and J dropped 3 bases, with 14 bases sitting between them. There are 15 residues in the CDR3.

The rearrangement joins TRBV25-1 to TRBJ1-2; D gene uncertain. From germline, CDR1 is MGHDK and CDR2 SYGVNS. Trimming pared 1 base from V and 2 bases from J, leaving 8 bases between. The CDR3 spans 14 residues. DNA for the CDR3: TGTGCCAGCAGTGAATTTGGGGAAAACTATGGCTACACCTTC. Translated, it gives CASSEFGENYGYTF.

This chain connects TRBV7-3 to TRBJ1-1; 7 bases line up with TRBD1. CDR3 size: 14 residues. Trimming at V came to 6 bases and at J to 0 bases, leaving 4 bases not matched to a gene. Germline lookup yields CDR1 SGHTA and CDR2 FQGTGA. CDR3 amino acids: CASRQTGMNTEAFF. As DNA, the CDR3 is TGTGCCAGCAGGCAGACAGGGATGAACACTGAAGCTTTCTTT.

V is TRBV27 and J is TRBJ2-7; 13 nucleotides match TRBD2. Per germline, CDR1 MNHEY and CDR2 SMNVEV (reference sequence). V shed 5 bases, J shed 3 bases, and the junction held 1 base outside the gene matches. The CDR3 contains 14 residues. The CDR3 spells CASSGTSGNYEQYF. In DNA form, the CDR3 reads TGTGCCAGCAGTGGGACTAGCGGGAACTACGAGCAGTACTTC.

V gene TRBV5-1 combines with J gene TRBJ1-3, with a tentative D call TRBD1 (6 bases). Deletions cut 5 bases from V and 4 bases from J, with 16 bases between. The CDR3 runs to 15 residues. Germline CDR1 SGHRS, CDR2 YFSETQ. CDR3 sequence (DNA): TGCGCCAGCAGTTCAGCTCAGGGGCCCGGAAACACCATATATTTT. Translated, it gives CASSSAQGPGNTIYF.

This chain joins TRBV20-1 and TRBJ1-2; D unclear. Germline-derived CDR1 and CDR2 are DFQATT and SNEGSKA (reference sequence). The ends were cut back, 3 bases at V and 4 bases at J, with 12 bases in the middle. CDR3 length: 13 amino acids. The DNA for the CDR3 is TGCAGTGCTAGTCGCACAAGGAGCTATGGCTACACCTTC. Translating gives CSASRTRSYGYTF.

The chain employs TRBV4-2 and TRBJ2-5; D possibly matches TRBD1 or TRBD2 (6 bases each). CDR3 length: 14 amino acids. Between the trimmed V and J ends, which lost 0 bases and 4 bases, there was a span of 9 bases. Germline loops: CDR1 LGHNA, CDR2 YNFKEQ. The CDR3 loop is CASSQEWGAETQYF. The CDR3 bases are TGTGCCAGCAGCCAAGAGTGGGGGGCAGAGACCCAGTACTTC.

Here the CDR3 DNA reads TGTGCCAGCAGCTTAAACAGGAGAAACACTGAAGCTTTCTTT. As protein: CASSLNRRNTEAFF. This chain uses TRBV7-2 with TRBJ1-1; a possible D gene is TRBD1 (5 bases). V dropped 2 bases and J dropped 2 bases, with 9 bases sitting between them. Germline V gene lookup returns CDR1 SGHTA and CDR2 FQGNSA. The CDR3 is 14 residues long.

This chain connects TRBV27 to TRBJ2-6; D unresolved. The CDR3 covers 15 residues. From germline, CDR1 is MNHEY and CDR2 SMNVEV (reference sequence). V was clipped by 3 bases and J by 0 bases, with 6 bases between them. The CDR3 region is CASSFTISGANVLTF. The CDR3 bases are TGTGCCAGCAGTTTTACCATCTCTGGGGCCAACGTCCTGACTTTC.

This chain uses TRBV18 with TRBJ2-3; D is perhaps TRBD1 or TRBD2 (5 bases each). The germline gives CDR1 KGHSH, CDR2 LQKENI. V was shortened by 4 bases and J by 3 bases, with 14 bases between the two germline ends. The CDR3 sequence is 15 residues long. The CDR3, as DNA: TGTGCCAGCTCACGAGGACAACTAGTGACAGATACGCAGTATTTT. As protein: CASSRGQLVTDTQYF.

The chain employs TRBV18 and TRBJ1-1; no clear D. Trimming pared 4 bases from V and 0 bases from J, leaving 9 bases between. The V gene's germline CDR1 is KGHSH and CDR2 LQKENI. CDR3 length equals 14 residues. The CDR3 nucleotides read TGTGCCAGCTCACTCCAAGGGATGAACACTGAAGCTTTCTTT. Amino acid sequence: CASSLQGMNTEAFF.

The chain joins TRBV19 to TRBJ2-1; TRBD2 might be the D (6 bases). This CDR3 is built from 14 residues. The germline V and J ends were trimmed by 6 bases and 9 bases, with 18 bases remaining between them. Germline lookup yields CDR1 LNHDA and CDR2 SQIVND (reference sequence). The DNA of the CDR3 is TGTGCCAGTAGCCCTCCGGGAGAAAGAGGTGAGCAGTTCTTC. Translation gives CASSPPGERGEQFF. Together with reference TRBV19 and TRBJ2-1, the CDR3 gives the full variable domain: DGGITQSPKYLFRKEGQNVTLSCEQNLNHDAMYWYRQDPGQGLRLIYYSQIVNDFQKGDIAEGYSVSREKKESFPLTVTSAQKNPTAFYLCASSPPGERGEQFFGPGTRLTVL.

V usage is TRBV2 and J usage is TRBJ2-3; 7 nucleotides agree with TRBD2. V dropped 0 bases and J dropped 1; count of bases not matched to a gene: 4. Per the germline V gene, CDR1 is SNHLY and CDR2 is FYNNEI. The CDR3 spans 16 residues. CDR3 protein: CASSEARGGGTDTQYF. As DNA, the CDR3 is TGTGCCAGCAGTGAAGCGCGGGGAGGGGGCACAGATACGCAGTATTTT.

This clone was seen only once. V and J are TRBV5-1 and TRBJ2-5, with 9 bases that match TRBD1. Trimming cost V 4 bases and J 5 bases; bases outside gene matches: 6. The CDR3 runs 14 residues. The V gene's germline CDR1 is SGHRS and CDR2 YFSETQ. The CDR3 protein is CASSRDREWETQYF. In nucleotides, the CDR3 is TGCGCCAGCAGCAGGGACAGGGAGTGGGAGACCCAGTACTTC.

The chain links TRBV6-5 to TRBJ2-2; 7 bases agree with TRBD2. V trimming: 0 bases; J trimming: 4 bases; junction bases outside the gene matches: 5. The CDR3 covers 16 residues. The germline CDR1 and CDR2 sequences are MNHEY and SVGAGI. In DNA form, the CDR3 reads TGTGCCAGCAGTTACTCGGGGGGGTCGAGCACCGGGGAGCTGTTTTTT. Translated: CASSYSGGSSTGELFF.

The CDR3 sequence is CASSAPGNTIYF. The CDR3 DNA sequence: TGTGCCAGCAGCGCCCCGGGAAACACCATATATTTT. The chain links TRBV9 to TRBJ1-3; no firm D call. Germline lookup yields CDR1 SGDLS and CDR2 YYNGEE. The CDR3 runs to 12 residues. Trimming cost V 3 bases and J 4 bases, with 5 bases left between them. Complete variable domain (other parts from reference TRBV9 and TRBJ1-3): DSGVTQTPKHLITATGQRVTLRCSPRSGDLSVYWYQQSLDQGLQFLIQYYNGEERAKGNILERFSAQQFPDLHSELNLSSLELGDSALYFCASSAPGNTIYFGEGSWLTVV.

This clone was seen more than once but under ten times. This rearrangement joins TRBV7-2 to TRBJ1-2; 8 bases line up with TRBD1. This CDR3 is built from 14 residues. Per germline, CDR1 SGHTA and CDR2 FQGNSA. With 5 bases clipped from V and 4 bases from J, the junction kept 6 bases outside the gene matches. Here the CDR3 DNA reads TGTGCCAGCAGCCGGGCCGGGACAGGCTATGGCTACACCTTC. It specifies CASSRAGTGYGYTF.

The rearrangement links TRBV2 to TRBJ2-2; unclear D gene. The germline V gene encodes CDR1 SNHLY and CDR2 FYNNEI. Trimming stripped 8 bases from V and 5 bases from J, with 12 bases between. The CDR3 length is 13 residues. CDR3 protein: CASLAGNTGELFF. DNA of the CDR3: TGTGCCAGCCTGGCAGGAAATACCGGGGAGCTGTTTTTT.

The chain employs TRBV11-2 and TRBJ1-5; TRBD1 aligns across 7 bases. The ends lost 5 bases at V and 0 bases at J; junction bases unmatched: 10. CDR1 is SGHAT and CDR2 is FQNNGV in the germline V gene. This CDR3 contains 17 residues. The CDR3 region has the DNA TGTGCCAGCAGCCCCGGGACAGATATTTATAGCAATCAGCCCCAGCATTTT. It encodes CASSPGTDIYSNQPQHF.

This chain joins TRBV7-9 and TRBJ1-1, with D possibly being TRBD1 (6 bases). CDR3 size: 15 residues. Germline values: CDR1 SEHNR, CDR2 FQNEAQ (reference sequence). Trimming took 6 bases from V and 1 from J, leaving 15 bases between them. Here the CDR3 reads CASRLPGHQNTEAFF. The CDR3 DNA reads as TGTGCCAGCAGGCTTCCGGGACACCAGAACACTGAAGCTTTCTTT.

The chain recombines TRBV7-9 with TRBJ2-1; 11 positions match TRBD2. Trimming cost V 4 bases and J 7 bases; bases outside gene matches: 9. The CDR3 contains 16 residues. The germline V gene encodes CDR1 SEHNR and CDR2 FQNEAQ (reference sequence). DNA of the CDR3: TGTGCCAGCAGCTCCCCGGGGACTAGCGGTTCTAATGAGCAGTTCTTC. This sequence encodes CASSSPGTSGSNEQFF.

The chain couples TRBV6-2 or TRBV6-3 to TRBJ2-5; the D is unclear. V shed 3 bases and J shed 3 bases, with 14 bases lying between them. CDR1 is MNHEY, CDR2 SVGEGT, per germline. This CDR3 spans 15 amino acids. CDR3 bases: TGTGCCAGCAGTTATTCTCATAGGACGGAAGAGACCCAGTACTTC. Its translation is CASSYSHRTEETQYF.

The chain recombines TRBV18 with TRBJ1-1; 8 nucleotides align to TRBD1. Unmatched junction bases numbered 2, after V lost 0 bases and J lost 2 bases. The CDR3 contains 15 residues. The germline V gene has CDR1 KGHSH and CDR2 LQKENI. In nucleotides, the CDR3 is TGTGCCAGCTCACCACCGCAGGGGGCAAACACTGAAGCTTTCTTT. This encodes CASSPPQGANTEAFF.

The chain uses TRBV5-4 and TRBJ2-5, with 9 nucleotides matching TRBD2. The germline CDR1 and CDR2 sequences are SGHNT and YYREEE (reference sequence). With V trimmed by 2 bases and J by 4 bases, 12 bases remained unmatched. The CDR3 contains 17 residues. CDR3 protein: CASSFRLGGRAGETQYF. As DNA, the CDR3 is TGTGCCAGCAGCTTCCGCCTCGGCGGGAGGGCGGGAGAGACCCAGTACTTC.

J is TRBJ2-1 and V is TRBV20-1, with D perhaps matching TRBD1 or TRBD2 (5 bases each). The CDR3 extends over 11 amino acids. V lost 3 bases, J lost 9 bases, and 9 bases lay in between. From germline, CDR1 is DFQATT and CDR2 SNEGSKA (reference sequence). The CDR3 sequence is CSASRGTEQFF. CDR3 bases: TGCAGTGCTAGTAGAGGGACTGAGCAGTTCTTC.